Listed below are T cell receptor beta chains from one sample, sequenced in a study of cytomegalovirus exposure and HLA in healthy donors. Produced via immunoSEQ multiplex PCR; TCRdb's table is partial and in-frame only. The sample records about 82,000 clones, over 85% being singletons. The sample was PBMCs. The source is a woman aged 18 to 35 in good health and CMV-seronegative. CDR3s include the opening cysteine and the closing phenylalanine or tryptophan. D genes are given only for firm matches. Expanded clones are given a class, and other clones once, few, many or no size at all.

D | J | size | V | DNA | CDR3
NA | TRBJ2-5 | NA | TRBV4-1 | TGCGCCAGCAGCCAAGAAGGCCCGCCCCGGAGGGGAGAGACCCAGTACTTC | CASSQEGPPRRGETQYF
NA | TRBJ2-5 | NA | TRBV18 | TGTGCCAGCTCACCAGCCCCGGGACAAGGAAAGACCCAGTACTTC | CASSPAPGQGKTQYF
NA | TRBJ2-7 | NA | TRBV4-3 | TGCGCCAGCAGCCCCGGACTGAGGAACTTGGAGCAGTACTTC | CASSPGLRNLEQYF
TRBD2 | TRBJ2-3 | NA | TRBV15 | TGTGCCACCTGTCTAGCGGGGGGCACAGATACGCAGTATTTT | CATCLAGGTDTQYF
TRBD1 | TRBJ1-2 | NA | TRBV9 | TGTGCCAGCACCCTGGACAGGGCTAACTATGGCTACACCTTC | CASTLDRANYGYTF
TRBD2 | TRBJ2-3 | NA | TRBV27 | TGTGCCAGCAGTTTACCCAGCGGGGGTACCGATACGCAGTATTTT | CASSLPSGGTDTQYF
NA | TRBJ1-2 | NA | TRBV28 | TGTGCCAGCAGTCTCCCCATGAGGGCGGCCGATGGCTACACCTTC | CASSLPMRAADGYTF
TRBD1 | TRBJ2-5 | NA | TRBV19 | TGTGCCAGTAGTAAGCCGGGACAGTGGGCAGGGACCCAGTACTTC | CASSKPGQWAGTQYF
NA | TRBJ1-2 | NA | TRBV27 | TGTGCCAGCAGGGATCCGGGCTATGGCTACACCTTC | CASRDPGYGYTF
TRBD1 | TRBJ1-4 | NA | TRBV27 | TGTGCCAGCAGAATGTCTTTGACAGGGAGGAAGGAAAAACTGTTTTTT | CASRMSLTGRKEKLFF
TRBD1 | TRBJ1-5 | NA | TRBV5-5 | TGTGCCAGCAGCTCAGGGGGTCAGCCCCAGCATTTT | CASSSGGQPQHF
NA | TRBJ2-5 | NA | TRBV5-1 | TGCGCCAGCAGACCGTGGACTAACACTCAAGAGACCCAGTACTTC | CASRPWTNTQETQYF
NA | TRBJ1-1 | NA | TRBV7-6 | TGTGCCAGCAGCATAGGGGAGGGGAACACTGAAGCTTTCTTT | CASSIGEGNTEAFF
TRBD2 | TRBJ2-1 | once | TRBV11-3 | TGTGCCAGCAGCTTAAGGGCGGGGGGATACAATGAGCAGTTCTTC | CASSLRAGGYNEQFF
NA | TRBJ1-2 | NA | TRBV2 | TGTGCCAGCTTAGAACAGGGAGCTGACTATGGCTACACCTTC | CASLEQGADYGYTF
NA | TRBJ2-3 | NA | TRBV5-6 | TGTGCCAGCACCTGGAGTTTTTCAGATACGCAGTATTTT | CASTWSFSDTQYF
TRBD2 | TRBJ2-3 | NA | TRBV13 | TGTGCCAGCAGCTCGCTAGCGGGATACAGCACAGATACGCAGTATTTT | CASSSLAGYSTDTQYF
TRBD1 | TRBJ1-2 | few | TRBV6-5 | TGTGCCAGCAGCCTCGGGACAGGGGGAAACTATGGCTACACCTTC | CASSLGTGGNYGYTF
TRBD2 | TRBJ2-2 | NA | TRBV19 | TGTGCCAGTAGGACTAGCAACACCGGGGAGCTGTTTTTT | CASRTSNTGELFF
NA | TRBJ2-7 | NA | TRBV7-2 | TGTGCCAGCAGCCTCTGGAGGGGTGGACGGAACATCTCCTACGAGCAGTACTTC | CASSLWRGGRNISYEQYF
TRBD1 | TRBJ2-1 | NA | TRBV19 | TGTGCCAGTAGACGGACAGGGGATCGGTATGAGCAGTTCTTC | CASRRTGDRYEQFF
NA | TRBJ2-7 | NA | TRBV27 | TGTGCCAGCAGGAGCTCCTACGAGCAGTACTTC | CASRSSYEQYF
NA | TRBJ1-3 | once | TRBV5-1 | TGCGCCAGCAGCTTGTCTAGAGGCGGAAACACCATATATTTT | CASSLSRGGNTIYF
TRBD1 | TRBJ2-1 | NA | TRBV19 | TGTGCCAGTAGTATGGACAGGGGGCCCTACAATGAGCAGTTCTTC | CASSMDRGPYNEQFF
TRBD2 | TRBJ2-7 | once | TRBV9 | TGTGCCAGCAGCCGAACTAGCGGGAGTCGCGAGCAGTACTTC | CASSRTSGSREQYF
NA | TRBJ2-5 | NA | TRBV5-1 | TGCGCCAGCAGCACCCAGGGGGGAGAAGAGACCCAGTACTTC | CASSTQGGEETQYF
NA | TRBJ1-1 | NA | TRBV7-2 | TGTGCCAGCAGCTTAGGGACAGTGACTGAAGCTTTCTTT | CASSLGTVTEAFF
TRBD1 | TRBJ2-7 | NA | TRBV27 | TGTGCCAGCAGTTTTGGGGCCGGGACAGGGTCCTACGAGCAGTACTTC | CASSFGAGTGSYEQYF
NA | TRBJ2-7 | NA | TRBV7-9 | TGTGCCAGCAGCTTGGGGAGTTCGGACGAGCAGTACTTC | CASSLGSSDEQYF